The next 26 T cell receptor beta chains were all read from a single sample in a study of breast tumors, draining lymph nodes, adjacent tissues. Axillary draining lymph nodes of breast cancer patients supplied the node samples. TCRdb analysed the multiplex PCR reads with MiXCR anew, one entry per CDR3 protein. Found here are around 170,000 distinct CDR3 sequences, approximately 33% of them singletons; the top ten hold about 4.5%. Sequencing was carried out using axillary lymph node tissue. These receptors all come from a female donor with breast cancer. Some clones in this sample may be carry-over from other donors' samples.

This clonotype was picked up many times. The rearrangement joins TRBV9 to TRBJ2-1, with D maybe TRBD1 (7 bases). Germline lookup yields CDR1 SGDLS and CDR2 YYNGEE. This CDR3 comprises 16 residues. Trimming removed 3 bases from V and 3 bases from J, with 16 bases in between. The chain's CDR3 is CASSEEGQGGYNEQFF. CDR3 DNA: TGTGCCAGCAGCGAGGAGGGTCAGGGGGGCTACAATGAGCAGTTCTTC.

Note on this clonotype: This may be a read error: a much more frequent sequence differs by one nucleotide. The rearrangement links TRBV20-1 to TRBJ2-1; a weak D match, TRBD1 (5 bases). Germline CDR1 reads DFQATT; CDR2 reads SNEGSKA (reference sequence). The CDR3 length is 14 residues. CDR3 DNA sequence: TGCAGTGCCCCAACAGGCGACTCCTACACTGAGCAGTTCTTC. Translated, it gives CSAPTGDSYTEQFF.

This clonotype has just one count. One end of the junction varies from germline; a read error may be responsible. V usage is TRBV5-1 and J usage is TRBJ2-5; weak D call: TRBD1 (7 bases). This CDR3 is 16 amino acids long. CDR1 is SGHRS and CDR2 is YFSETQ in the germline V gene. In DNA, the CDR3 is TGCACCAGCAGCGCGGGACAGAGAGGCCTCCAAGAGACCCAGTACTTC. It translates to CTSSAGQRGLQETQYF. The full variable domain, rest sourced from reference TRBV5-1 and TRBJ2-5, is KAGVTQTPRYLIKTRGQQVTLSCSPISGHRSVSWYQQTPGQGLQFLFEYFSETQRNKGNFPGRFSGRQFSNSRSEMNVSTLELGDSALYLCTSSAGQRGLQETQYFGPGTRLLVL.

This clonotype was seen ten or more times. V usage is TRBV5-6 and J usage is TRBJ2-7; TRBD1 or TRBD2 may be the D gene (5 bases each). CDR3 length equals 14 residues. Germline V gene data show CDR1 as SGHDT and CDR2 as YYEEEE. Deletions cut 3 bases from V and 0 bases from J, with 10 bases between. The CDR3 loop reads CASSSRGPSYEQYF. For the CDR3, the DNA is TGTGCCAGCAGCTCTCGGGGACCCTCCTACGAGCAGTACTTC. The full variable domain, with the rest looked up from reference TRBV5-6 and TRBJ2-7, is DAGVTQSPTHLIKTRGQQVTLRCSPKSGHDTVSWYQQALGQGPQFIFQYYEEEERQRGNFPDRFSGHQFPNYSSELNVNALLLGDSALYLCASSSRGPSYEQYFGPGTRLTVT.

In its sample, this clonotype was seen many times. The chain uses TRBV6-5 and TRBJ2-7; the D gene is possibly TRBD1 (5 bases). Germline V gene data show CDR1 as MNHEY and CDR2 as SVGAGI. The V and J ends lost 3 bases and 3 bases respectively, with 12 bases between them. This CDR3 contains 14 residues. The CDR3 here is CASSYGLGDYEQYF. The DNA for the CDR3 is TGTGCCAGCAGTTATGGGCTAGGGGACTACGAGCAGTACTTC.

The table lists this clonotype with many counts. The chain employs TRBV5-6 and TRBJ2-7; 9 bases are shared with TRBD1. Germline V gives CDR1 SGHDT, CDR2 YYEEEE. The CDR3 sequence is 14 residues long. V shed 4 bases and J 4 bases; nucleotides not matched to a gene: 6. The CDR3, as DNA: TGTGCCAGCAGCCGACAGGGGGTGATGTACGAGCAGTACTTC. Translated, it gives CASSRQGVMYEQYF.

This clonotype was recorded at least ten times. The CDR3 bases are TGTGCCAGCAGCTTAAGCCCGAATTACGAGCAGTACTTC. Encoded protein: CASSLSPNYEQYF. The chain recombines TRBV7-3 with TRBJ2-7; D remains unclear. V was pared by 1 base and J by 4 bases, with 8 bases between. The germline CDR1 and CDR2 sequences are SGHTA and FQGTGA. The CDR3 sequence is 13 residues long.

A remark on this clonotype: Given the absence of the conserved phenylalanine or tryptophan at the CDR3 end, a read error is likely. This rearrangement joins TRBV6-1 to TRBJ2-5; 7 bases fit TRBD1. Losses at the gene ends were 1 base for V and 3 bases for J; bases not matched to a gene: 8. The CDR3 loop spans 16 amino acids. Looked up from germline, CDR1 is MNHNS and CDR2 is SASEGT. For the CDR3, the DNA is TGTGCCAGCAGTGAAGGATTTTGGGACAGCAAAGAGACCCAGTACCTC. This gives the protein CASSEGFWDSKETQYL.

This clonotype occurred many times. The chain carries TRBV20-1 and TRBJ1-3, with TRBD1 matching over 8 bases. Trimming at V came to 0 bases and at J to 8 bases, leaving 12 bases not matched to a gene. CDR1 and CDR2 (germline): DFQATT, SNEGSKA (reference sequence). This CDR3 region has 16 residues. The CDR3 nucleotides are TGCAGTGCTAGAGATGGTGGACAGGGTAGCGGGCACACCATATATTTT. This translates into CSARDGGQGSGHTIYF.

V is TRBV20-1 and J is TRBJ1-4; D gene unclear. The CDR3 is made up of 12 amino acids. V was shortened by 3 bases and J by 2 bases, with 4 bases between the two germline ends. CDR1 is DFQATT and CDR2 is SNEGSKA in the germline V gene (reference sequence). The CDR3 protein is CSASPTNEKLFF. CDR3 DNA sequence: TGCAGTGCTAGCCCGACTAATGAAAAACTGTTTTTT.

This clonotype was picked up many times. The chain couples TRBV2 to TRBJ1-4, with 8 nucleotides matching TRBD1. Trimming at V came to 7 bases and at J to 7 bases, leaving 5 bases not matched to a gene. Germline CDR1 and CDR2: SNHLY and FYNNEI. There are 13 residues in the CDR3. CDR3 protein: CASMTGVREKLFF. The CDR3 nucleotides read TGTGCCAGCATGACAGGGGTGCGTGAAAAACTGTTTTTT. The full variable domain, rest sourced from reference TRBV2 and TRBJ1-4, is EPEVTQTPSHQVTQMGQEVILRCVPISNHLYFYWYRQILGQKVEFLVSFYNNEISEKSEIFDDQFSVERPDGSNFTLKIRSTKLEDSAMYFCASMTGVREKLFFGSGTQLSVL.

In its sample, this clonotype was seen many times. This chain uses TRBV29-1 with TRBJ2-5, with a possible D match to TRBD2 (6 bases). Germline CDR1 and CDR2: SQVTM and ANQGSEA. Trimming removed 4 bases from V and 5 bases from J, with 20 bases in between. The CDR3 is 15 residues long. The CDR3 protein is CSVARSGTSQETQYF. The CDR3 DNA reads TGCAGCGTTGCCCGGAGCGGAACTAGCCAGGAGACCCAGTACTTC.

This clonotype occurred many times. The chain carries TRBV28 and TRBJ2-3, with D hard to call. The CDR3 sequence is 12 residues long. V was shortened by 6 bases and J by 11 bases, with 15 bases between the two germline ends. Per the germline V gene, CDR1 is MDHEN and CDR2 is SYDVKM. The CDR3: CASSFPLMGQYF. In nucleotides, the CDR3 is TGTGCCAGCAGCTTCCCCTTAATGGGGCAGTATTTT.

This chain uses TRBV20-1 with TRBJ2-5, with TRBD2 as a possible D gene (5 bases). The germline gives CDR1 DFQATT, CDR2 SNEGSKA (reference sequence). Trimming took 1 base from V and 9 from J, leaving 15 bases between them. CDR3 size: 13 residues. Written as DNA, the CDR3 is TGCAGTGCTAGAGTATCGGGAAATCAGCCCCAGTACTTC. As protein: CSARVSGNQPQYF.

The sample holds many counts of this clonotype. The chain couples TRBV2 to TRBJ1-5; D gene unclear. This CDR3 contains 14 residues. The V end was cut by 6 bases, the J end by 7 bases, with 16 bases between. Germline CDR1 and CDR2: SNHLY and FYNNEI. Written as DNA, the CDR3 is TGTGCCAGCAGAAGGGAAAAAGTTGGCCAGCCCCAGCATTTT. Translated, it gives CASRREKVGQPQHF.

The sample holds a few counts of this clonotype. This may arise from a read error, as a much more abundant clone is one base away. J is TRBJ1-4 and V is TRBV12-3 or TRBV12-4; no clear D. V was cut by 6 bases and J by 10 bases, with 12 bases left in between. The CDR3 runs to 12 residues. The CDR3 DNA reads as TGTGCCAGCAGCCTTAGTTGGGGAAAACTGTTTTTT. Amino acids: CASSLSWGKLFF.

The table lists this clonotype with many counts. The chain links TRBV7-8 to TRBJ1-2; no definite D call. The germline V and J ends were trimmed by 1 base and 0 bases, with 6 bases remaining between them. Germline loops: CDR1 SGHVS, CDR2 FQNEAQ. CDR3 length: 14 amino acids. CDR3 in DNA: TGTGCCAGCAGCTTAGGGCAGGCTAACTATGGCTACACCTTC. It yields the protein CASSLGQANYGYTF.

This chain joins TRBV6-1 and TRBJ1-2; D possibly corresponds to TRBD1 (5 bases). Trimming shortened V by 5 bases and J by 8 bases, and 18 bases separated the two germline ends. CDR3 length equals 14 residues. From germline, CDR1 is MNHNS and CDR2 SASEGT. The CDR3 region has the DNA TGTGCCAGCAGTCCCGGGGCCTCACAGGAGGGCTACACCTTC. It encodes CASSPGASQEGYTF.

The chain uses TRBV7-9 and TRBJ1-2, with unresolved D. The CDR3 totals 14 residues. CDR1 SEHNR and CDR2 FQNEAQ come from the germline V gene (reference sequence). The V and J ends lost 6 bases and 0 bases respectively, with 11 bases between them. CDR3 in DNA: TGTGCCAGCAGTCAATTGTCTGCTAACTATGGCTACACCTTC. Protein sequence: CASSQLSANYGYTF.

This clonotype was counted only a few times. As DNA, the CDR3 is TGCAGTGCTGTCCTCGGAGGTCCGAACACTGAAGCTTTCTTT. Its protein product is CSAVLGGPNTEAFF. V usage is TRBV20-1 and J usage is TRBJ1-1, with D uncertain. The germline V gene encodes CDR1 DFQATT and CDR2 SNEGSKA (reference sequence). V lost 5 bases and J 1 base, leaving 14 bases between the germline ends. This CDR3 region has 14 residues.

The CDR3 region has the DNA TGTGCCAGCAGTCTCCAGCGGGAGTGGACTGGCTCCTACAATGAGCAGTTCTTC. Its translation is CASSLQREWTGSYNEQFF. This chain joins TRBV6-1 and TRBJ2-1; 8 bases match TRBD2. The CDR3 totals 18 residues. The J segment lost 0 bases and the V segment lost 5 bases, leaving 12 bases of the junction unmatched. Germline CDR1 and CDR2: MNHNS and SASEGT.

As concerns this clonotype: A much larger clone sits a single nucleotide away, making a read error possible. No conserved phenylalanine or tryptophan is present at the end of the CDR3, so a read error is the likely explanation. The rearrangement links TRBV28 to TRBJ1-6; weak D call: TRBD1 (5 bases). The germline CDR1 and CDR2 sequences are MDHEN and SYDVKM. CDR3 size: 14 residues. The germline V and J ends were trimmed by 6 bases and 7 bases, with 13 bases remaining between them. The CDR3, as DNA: TGTGCCAGCAGCCTGACTGAGGGGAATTCACCCCTCCACCTT. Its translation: CASSLTEGNSPLHL.

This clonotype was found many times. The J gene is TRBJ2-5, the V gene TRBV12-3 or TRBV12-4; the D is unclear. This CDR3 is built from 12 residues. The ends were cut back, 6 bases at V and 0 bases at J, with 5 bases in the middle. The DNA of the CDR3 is TGTGCCAGCAGGGGGTACCAAGAGACCCAGTACTTC. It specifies CASRGYQETQYF.

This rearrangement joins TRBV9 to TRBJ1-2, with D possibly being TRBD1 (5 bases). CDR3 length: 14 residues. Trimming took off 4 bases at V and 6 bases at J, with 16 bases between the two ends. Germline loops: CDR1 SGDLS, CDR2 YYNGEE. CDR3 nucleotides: TGTGCCAGCAGCCCCAGTGGGGGGATGAATGGCTACACCTTC. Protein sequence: CASSPSGGMNGYTF.

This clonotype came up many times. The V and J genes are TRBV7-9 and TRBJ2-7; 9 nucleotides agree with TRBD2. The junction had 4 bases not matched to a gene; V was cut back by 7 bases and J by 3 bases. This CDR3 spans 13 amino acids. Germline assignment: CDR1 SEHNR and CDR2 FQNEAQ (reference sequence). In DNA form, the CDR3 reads TGTGCCAGCATGGCTAGCGGGATCTACGAGCAGTACTTC. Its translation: CASMASGIYEQYF.

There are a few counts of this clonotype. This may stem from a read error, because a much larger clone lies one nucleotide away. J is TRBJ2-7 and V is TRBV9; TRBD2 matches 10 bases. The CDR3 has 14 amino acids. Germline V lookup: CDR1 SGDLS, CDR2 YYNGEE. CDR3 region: CASSVKAGGPEQSF. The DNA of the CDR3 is TGTGCCAGCAGCGTTAAAGCGGGGGGGCCCGAGCAGTCCTTC.